This T cell receptor beta chain was identified during a study of T-cell memory formation after mild COVID-19. TCRdb itself ran the 5' RACE reads through MiXCR, one entry per CDR3 protein. The profile shows hundreds of thousands of distinct CDR3 sequences, roughly 15% of them singletons. Sequenced input: PBMCs or a T cell subset sorted from them (not recorded which). The receptor was isolated from a man between 18 and 29 years old who had mild COVID-19 (a few samples of this study predate the infection). Cell type and time point are not known.

The CDR3 here is CASSSRSGAEKLFF. CDR3 in DNA: TGTGCCAGCAGCTCCCGTTCGGGAGCTGAAAAACTGTTTTTT. The gene calls are TRBV7-2 and TRBJ1-4; no clear D. Between the trimmed V and J ends, which lost 4 bases and 7 bases, there was a span of 13 bases. The CDR3 has 14 amino acids. CDR1 and CDR2 from the germline V gene are SGHTA and FQGNSA.